Sequencing of this TCR beta chain was carried out in a study of blood T cell repertoires in COVID-19. Overall study context: The United States, Italy and Spain were the sources of the acute and convalescent COVID-19 samples. T cells, B-cell-depleted T cells, or PBMCs provided the cDNA or gDNA that served as material.

Per the original data handling: Cell counts per sample came from amplifying reference gene primers. The repertoire was sequenced with immunoSEQ multiplex PCR; TCRdb's copy has only in-frame clones and lacks some. The DNA gave D and trimming, while V, J and clone size come from that table. The repertoire holds roughly 120,000 clones, with under 90% as singletons. Germline CDR1 ENHRY, CDR2 SYGVKD. The CDR3 is 14 amino acids. V was clipped by 2 bases and J by 1 base, with 8 bases between them. This receptor was obtained from a woman between 50 and 59 years old with acute or convalescent COVID-19. Sequenced material: peripheral blood. The rearrangement uses TRBV10-3 and TRBJ1-1, with D uncertain. The CDR3 nucleotides read TGTGCCATCAGTGAGCAGGCCTCGAACACTGAAGCTTTCTTT. Amino acids: CAISEQASNTEAFF.